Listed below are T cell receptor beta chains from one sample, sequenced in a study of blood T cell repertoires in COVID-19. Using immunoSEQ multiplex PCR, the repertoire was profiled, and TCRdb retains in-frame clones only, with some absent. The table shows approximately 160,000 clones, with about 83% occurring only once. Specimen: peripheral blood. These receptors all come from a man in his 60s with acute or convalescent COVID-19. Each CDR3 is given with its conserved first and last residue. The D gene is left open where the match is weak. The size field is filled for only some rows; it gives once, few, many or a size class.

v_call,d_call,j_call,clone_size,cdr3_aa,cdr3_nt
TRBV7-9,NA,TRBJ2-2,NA,CASSRDLKGPGELFF,TGTGCCAGCAGCCGGGACTTGAAAGGACCGGGGGAGCTGTTTTTT
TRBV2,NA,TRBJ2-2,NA,CASMRVSNTGELFF,TGTGCCAGCATGAGGGTATCGAACACCGGGGAGCTGTTTTTT
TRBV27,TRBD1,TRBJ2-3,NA,CASSFSGGDTDTQYF,TGTGCCAGCAGTTTCTCAGGGGGCGATACAGATACGCAGTATTTT
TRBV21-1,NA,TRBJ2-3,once,CASSKLEGTGRGLGTDTQYF,TGTGCCAGCAGCAAACTTGAGGGGACAGGTCGTGGCCTTGGCACAGATACGCAGTATTTT
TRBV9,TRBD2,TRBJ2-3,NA,CASSAGTSGGNTDTQYF,TGTGCCAGCAGCGCCGGGACTAGCGGGGGGAACACAGATACGCAGTATTTT
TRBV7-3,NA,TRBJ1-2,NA,CASSPSGSVPSNYGYTF,TGTGCCAGCAGCCCCTCGGGGTCCGTCCCGAGTAACTATGGCTACACCTTC
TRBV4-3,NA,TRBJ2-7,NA,CASSQDTTSSYEQYF,TGCGCCAGCAGCCAAGACACTACGAGCTCCTACGAGCAGTACTTC
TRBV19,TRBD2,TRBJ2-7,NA,CASTSTSANAYEQYF,TGTGCCAGTACCTCGACTAGCGCTAATGCCTACGAGCAGTACTTC
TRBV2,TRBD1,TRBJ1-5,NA,CASRGSGQGNQPQHF,TGTGCCAGCAGGGGATCTGGACAGGGCAATCAGCCCCAGCATTTT
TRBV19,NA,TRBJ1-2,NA,CASSTGGYGYTF,TGTGCCAGTAGTACGGGGGGATATGGCTACACCTTC
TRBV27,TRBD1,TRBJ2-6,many,CASSFAGTGKPGANVLTF,TGTGCCAGCAGTTTCGCCGGGACAGGGAAACCTGGGGCCAACGTCCTGACTTTC
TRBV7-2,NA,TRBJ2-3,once,CASSFTGYSDTQYF,TGTGCCAGCAGCTTTACAGGGTACTCAGATACGCAGTATTTT
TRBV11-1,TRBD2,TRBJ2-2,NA,CASSLGRGVTGELFF,TGTGCCAGCAGCTTAGGTCGGGGGGTCACCGGGGAGCTGTTTTTT
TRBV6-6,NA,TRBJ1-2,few,CASSSIELREGGYTF,TGTGCCAGCAGCTCCATCGAACTCAGGGAGGGCGGCTACACCTTC
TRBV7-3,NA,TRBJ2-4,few,CASSLGGAKNIQYF,TGTGCCAGCAGCTTAGGAGGGGCCAAAAACATTCAGTACTTC
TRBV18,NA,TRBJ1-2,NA,CASSPGQSIYGYTF,TGTGCCAGCTCACCAGGACAATCGATCTATGGCTACACCTTC
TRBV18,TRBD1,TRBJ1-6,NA,CASSPTGGNSPLHF,TGTGCCAGCTCACCTACAGGGGGTAATTCACCCCTCCACTTT
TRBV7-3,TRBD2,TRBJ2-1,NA,CASSREAGPYNEQFF,TGTGCCAGCAGCCGGGAAGCGGGGCCCTACAATGAGCAGTTCTTC
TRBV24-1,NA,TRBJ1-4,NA,CATSPGGNEKLFF,TGTGCCACCAGTCCTGGAGGAAATGAAAAACTGTTTTTT
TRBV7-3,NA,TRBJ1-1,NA,CASSLNPLTEAFF,TGTGCCAGCAGCTTAAATCCGTTGACTGAAGCTTTCTTT
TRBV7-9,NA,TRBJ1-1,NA,CASSLEGPNTEAFF,TGTGCCAGCAGCTTAGAGGGGCCGAACACTGAAGCTTTCTTT
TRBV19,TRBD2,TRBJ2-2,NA,CASSMKAGAGELFF,TGTGCCAGTAGTATGAAAGCGGGGGCCGGGGAGCTGTTTTTT
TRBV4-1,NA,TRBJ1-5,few,CASSPSQSSNQPQHF,TGCGCCAGCAGCCCCTCGCAGTCTAGCAATCAGCCCCAGCATTTT
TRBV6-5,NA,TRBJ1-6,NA,CASFQGNNSPLHF,TGTGCCAGCTTCCAGGGAAATAATTCACCCCTCCACTTT
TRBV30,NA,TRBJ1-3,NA,CAWSVGRVGNTIYF,TGTGCCTGGAGTGTGGGCAGGGTGGGAAACACCATATATTTT
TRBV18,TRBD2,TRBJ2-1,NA,CASSPGLAGGFDVSYNEQFF,TGTGCCAGCTCACCCGGACTAGCGGGGGGGTTCGATGTATCCTACAATGAGCAGTTCTTC
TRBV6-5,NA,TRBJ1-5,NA,CASSLTSDSLHQHF,TGTGCCAGCAGTCTAACCTCGGACAGTCTCCACCAGCATTTT
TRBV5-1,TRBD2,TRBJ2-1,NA,CASSWTLSGGSELSSYNEQFF,TGCGCCAGCAGCTGGACCCTTAGCGGGGGGTCCGAATTGAGCTCCTACAATGAGCAGTTCTTC
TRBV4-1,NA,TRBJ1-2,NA,CASSQDWGVPGYTF,TGCGCCAGCAGCCAAGACTGGGGGGTCCCTGGCTACACCTTC
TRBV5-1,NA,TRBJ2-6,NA,CASSQAWGNSGANVLTF,TGCGCCAGCAGCCAAGCATGGGGCAACTCTGGGGCCAACGTCCTGACTTTC
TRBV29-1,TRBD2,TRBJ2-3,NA,CSVARLAEGGPDTQYF,TGCAGCGTTGCTCGACTAGCGGAAGGAGGGCCAGATACGCAGTATTTT
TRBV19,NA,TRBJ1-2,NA,CASTYAGIEDGYTF,TGTGCCAGTACCTATGCGGGTATAGAGGATGGCTACACCTTC
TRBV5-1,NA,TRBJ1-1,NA,CASRVGLNTEAFF,TGCGCCAGCCGAGTCGGGTTGAACACTGAAGCTTTCTTT
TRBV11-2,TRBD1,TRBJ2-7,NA,CASSFPGQGSYEQYF,TGTGCCAGCAGCTTCCCGGGACAGGGTTCATACGAGCAGTACTTC
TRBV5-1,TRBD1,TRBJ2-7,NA,CASSLPQGAVHEQYF,TGCGCCAGCAGCTTGCCCCAGGGGGCGGTCCACGAGCAGTACTTC
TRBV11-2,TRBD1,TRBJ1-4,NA,CASSFGQGNEKLFF,TGTGCCAGCAGCTTCGGACAGGGAAATGAAAAACTGTTTTTT
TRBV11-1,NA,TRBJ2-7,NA,CASSFSGFEQYF,TGTGCCAGCAGCTTTTCGGGTTTCGAGCAGTACTTC
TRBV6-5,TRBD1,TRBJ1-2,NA,CASSSYRGPGGYTF,TGTGCCAGCAGTTCCTACAGGGGGCCAGGTGGCTACACCTTC
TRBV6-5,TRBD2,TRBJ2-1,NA,CASSYGAGGLDEQFF,TGTGCCAGCAGTTACGGAGCGGGGGGGCTCGATGAGCAGTTCTTC
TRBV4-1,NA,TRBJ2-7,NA,CASSQVMRGRSYEQYF,TGCGCCAGCAGCCAAGTGATGCGGGGCAGGTCCTACGAGCAGTACTTC
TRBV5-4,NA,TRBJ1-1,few,CASSLAAGQYTEAFF,TGTGCCAGCAGCTTGGCGGCAGGGCAGTACACTGAAGCTTTCTTT
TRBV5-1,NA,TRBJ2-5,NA,CASSVTDLGGVRETQYF,TGCGCCAGCAGCGTGACCGATCTAGGGGGGGTGAGGGAGACCCAGTACTTC
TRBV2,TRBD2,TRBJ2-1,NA,CASSEASGGEISPYNEQFF,TGTGCCAGCAGTGAAGCTAGCGGGGGGGAAATTAGTCCCTACAATGAGCAGTTCTTC
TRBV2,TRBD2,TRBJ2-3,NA,CASRGGLASDTQYF,TGTGCCAGCAGGGGAGGACTAGCCTCAGATACGCAGTATTTT
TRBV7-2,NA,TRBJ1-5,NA,CASSPQGDNQPQHF,TGTGCCAGCAGCCCGCAGGGCGACAATCAGCCCCAGCATTTT
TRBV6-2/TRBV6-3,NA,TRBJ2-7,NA,CASSRPPEVHEQYF,TGTGCCAGCAGCCGACCTCCGGAGGTCCACGAGCAGTACTTC
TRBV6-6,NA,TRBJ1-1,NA,CASCDGDYYTEAFF,TGTGCCAGCTGTGACGGAGACTATTACACTGAAGCTTTCTTT
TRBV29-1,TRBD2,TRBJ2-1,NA,CSVVTSGGAVEQFF,TGCAGCGTCGTGACTAGCGGGGGGGCCGTTGAGCAGTTCTTC
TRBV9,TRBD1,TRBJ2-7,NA,CASSVGQGYSYEQYF,TGTGCCAGCAGCGTAGGACAGGGGTATTCCTACGAGCAGTACTTC